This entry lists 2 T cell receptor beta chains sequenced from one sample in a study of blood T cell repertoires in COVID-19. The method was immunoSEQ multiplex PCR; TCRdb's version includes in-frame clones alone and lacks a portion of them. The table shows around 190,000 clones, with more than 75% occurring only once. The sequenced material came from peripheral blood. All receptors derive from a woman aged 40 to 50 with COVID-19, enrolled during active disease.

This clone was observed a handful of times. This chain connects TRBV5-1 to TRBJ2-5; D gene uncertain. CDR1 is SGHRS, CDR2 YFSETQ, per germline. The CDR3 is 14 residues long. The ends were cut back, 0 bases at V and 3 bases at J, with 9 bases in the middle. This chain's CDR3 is CASSLGQAKETQYF. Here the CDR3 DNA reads TGCGCCAGCAGCTTGGGCCAGGCAAAAGAGACCCAGTACTTC.

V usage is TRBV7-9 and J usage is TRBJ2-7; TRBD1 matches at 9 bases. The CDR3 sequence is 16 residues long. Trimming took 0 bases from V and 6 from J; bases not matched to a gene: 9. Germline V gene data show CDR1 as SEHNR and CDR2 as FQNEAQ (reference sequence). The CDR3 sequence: CASSLAEQGAQFEQYF. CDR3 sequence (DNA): TGTGCCAGCAGCTTAGCTGAACAGGGGGCCCAGTTCGAGCAGTACTTC.